This T cell receptor (beta chain) was sequenced during a study of regulatory T cells in long-lasting Graves disease. Overall study context: Duration of antithyroid drug therapy among newly diagnosed Graves' patients was under 3 months.

V was clipped by 6 bases and J by 3 bases, with 15 bases between them. In germline, CDR1 is MDHEN, CDR2 SYDVKM. This CDR3 has 14 residues. This clonotype occurred many times. Antigen specificity is unknown. Study-wide results and limits: Shared public clonotypes totalled around 2,900 in persistent patients, compared with 966 in new patients.

Arm-PCR of CDR3 regions and iRepertoire HTBI primers were used to build TCR beta libraries. TCRdb independently ran MiXCR on the multiplex PCR reads; one entry per CDR3 protein. The sample yields around 500,000 distinct CDR3 sequences, about 11% seen once. Time point here: newly diagnosed GD, antithyroid drugs for less than 3 months. The TCR library was made from RNA that had been extracted from PBMCs in TRIzol. The same sample was also used in a study of T cells in Graves' hyperthyroidism and ophthalmopathy. In that study: Hyperthyroidism in the patients, aged 18 to 65, was newly diagnosed and under 2 months in duration. The TCR CDR3 first-round RT-PCR relied on the HTBI primer set.

The chain joins TRBV28 to TRBJ2-7; the D call may be TRBD1 or TRBD2 (5 bases each). The sample here was peripheral blood mononuclear cells (PBMCs), taken at new diagnosis, from a patient treated with antithyroid drugs. This sequence was found in a woman in her 30s with Graves disease. For the CDR3, the DNA is TGTGCCAGCAGCTCCGGGGCCGGGAACTACGAGCAGTACTTC. This codes for CASSSGAGNYEQYF.